This T cell receptor beta chain was sequenced in a study of T-cell reconstitution after alpha-beta-depleted transplantation in children. Study-wide findings and caveats: A year post-transplant, T-cell counts and diversity derived mostly from newly produced T cells. High day-60 TCRbeta diversity in some patients came from surviving recipient T cells and thymic progenitors. Approximately two months post-transplant, alpha-beta T cells reportedly originated from several hundred expanded graft clones.

Construction of the TCRbeta library involved unique molecular identifiers. TCRdb independently ran MiXCR on the PCR reads; one entry per CDR3 protein. The sample gives 200,000 to 250,000 distinct CDR3 sequences, about a tenth of which show up once; approximately 30% is in the top ten. This clonotype appeared many times. Its antigen remains unknown. V was cut by 0 bases and J by 2 bases, with 10 bases left in between. Germline assignment: CDR1 DFQATT and CDR2 SNEGSKA (reference sequence). This CDR3 region has 14 residues. Sample: PBMCs, taken before TCRalphabeta/CD19-depleted stem cell transplant. The gene calls are TRBV20-1 and TRBJ2-5, with D maybe TRBD2 (5 bases). The sequence came from a child under three years old with acute myeloid leukemia, due to receive a stem cell transplant. The CDR3 DNA is TGCAGTGCTAGAGAAGTAGCGAGGCAAGAGACCCAGTACTTC. Translated: CSAREVARQETQYF.